These 18 T cell receptor beta chains were sequenced from one sample in a study of T cells after yellow fever vaccination. TCRdb re-derived calls from the 5' RACE reads in MiXCR, one entry per CDR3 protein. The sample holds a few hundred thousand distinct CDR3 sequences; approximately 10% are singletons and the top ten take around 3.1%. The sample in question was CD4+ T cells sorted from PBMCs, obtained 5 days after the yellow fever booster vaccination. Receptors originate from a man aged 18-30 years who received the YFV17D yellow fever vaccine.

The CDR3 sequence: CASHPTPGQGVDQPQHF. The DNA for the CDR3 is TGTGCCAGTCACCCCACCCCCGGACAGGGGGTCGATCAGCCCCAGCATTTT. The chain employs TRBV19 and TRBJ1-5, with 10 positions matching TRBD1. The germline V gene encodes CDR1 LNHDA and CDR2 SQIVND (reference sequence). J was trimmed by 5 bases and V by 8 bases; bases with no gene match: 15. There are 17 residues in the CDR3.

The CDR3 nucleotides read TGTGCCAGCTCAACGGGGACAGAATCTTATGGCTACACCTTC. Its protein product is CASSTGTESYGYTF. The rearrangement uses TRBV18 and TRBJ1-2; the match to TRBD1 covers 7 bases. There are 14 residues in the CDR3. Germline V gene sequence: CDR1 KGHSH, CDR2 LQKENI. With 5 bases clipped from V and 5 bases from J, the junction kept 8 bases outside the gene matches.

This clonotype was observed many times. This sequence joins TRBV6-2 or TRBV6-3 and TRBJ2-1; the D gene is possibly TRBD2 (5 bases). Trimming left V 4 bases short and J 4 bases short, with 8 bases between. Germline assignment: CDR1 MNHEY and CDR2 SVGEGT. The CDR3 is 13 amino acids. In DNA form, the CDR3 reads TGTGCCAGCAGTTGGGGAGTTTACAATGAGCAGTTCTTC. This sequence encodes CASSWGVYNEQFF.

This clonotype has at least ten counts. The rearrangement uses TRBV10-1 and TRBJ2-2, with 8 bases matching TRBD2. V was pared by 3 bases and J by 3 bases, with 3 bases of the junction left unmatched. Germline values: CDR1 WNHNN, CDR2 SYGVQD (reference sequence). There are 15 residues in the CDR3. In DNA form, the CDR3 reads TGCGCCAGCAGTGAAAGGCGGGGGGACACCGGGGAGCTGTTTTTT. Encoded protein: CASSERRGDTGELFF.

This clonotype was counted only a few times. V usage is TRBV20-1 and J usage is TRBJ2-5, with TRBD2 identical over 10 bases. This CDR3 has 17 amino acids. The germline V gene encodes CDR1 DFQATT and CDR2 SNEGSKA (reference sequence). V shed 1 base, J shed 5 bases, and the junction held 13 bases outside the gene matches. This CDR3 reads CSARVGAGGMGFETQYF. The CDR3 DNA reads TGCAGTGCTAGAGTCGGAGCGGGGGGGATGGGATTTGAGACCCAGTACTTC.

The chain has TRBV4-1 and TRBJ2-3; D perhaps matches TRBD2 (6 bases). Trimming stripped 1 base from V and 5 bases from J, with 19 bases between. In germline, CDR1 is MGHRA, CDR2 YSYEKL. The CDR3 is 17 residues long. Written as DNA, the CDR3 is TGCGCCAGCAGCCAAGTGAGTCCGCGGGGTAGAATAGATACGCAGTATTTT. It codes for CASSQVSPRGRIDTQYF.

This clonotype was counted between two and nine times. This rearrangement joins TRBV5-1 to TRBJ2-7; D unclear. Trimming left V 4 bases short and J 3 bases short, with 11 bases between. This CDR3 has 13 residues. The V gene's germline CDR1 is SGHRS and CDR2 YFSETQ. CDR3 residues: CASSDMGRYEQYF. DNA of the CDR3: TGCGCCAGCAGCGATATGGGCCGCTACGAGCAGTACTTC. The full variable domain, its missing parts supplied by reference TRBV5-1 and TRBJ2-7, is KAGVTQTPRYLIKTRGQQVTLSCSPISGHRSVSWYQQTPGQGLQFLFEYFSETQRNKGNFPGRFSGRQFSNSRSEMNVSTLELGDSALYLCASSDMGRYEQYFGPGTRLTVT.

J is TRBJ2-7 and V is TRBV6-1, with D tentatively TRBD2 (5 bases). Trimming left V 2 bases short and J 6 bases short, with 14 bases between. Germline CDR1 MNHNS, CDR2 SASEGT. There are 14 residues in the CDR3. The CDR3 is CASSESGYAGEQYV. The CDR3 region has the DNA TGTGCCAGCAGTGAATCGGGGTACGCCGGCGAGCAGTACGTC.

This clonotype was counted only a few times. The J gene is TRBJ2-1, the V gene TRBV6-5; TRBD2 matches 7 bases. The CDR3 covers 12 residues. The junction had 6 bases not matched to a gene; V was cut back by 7 bases and J by 9 bases. Germline V gene data show CDR1 as MNHEY and CDR2 as SVGAGI. CDR3 amino acids: CASNRGRGEQFF. CDR3 coding DNA: TGTGCCAGCAACCGGGGGAGGGGTGAGCAGTTCTTC.

The chain joins TRBV5-1 to TRBJ1-5; D gene ambiguous. This CDR3 is 13 amino acids long. The germline gives CDR1 SGHRS, CDR2 YFSETQ. Trimming pared 2 bases from V and 7 bases from J, leaving 10 bases between. CDR3 nucleotide sequence: TGCGCCAGCAGCTTAGTTGGCCCACAGCCCCAGCATTTT. It specifies CASSLVGPQPQHF.

There are a few counts of this clonotype. This chain joins TRBV24-1 and TRBJ2-7, with 8 nucleotides matching TRBD1. The CDR3 sequence is 17 residues long. CDR1 is KGHDR, CDR2 SFDVKD, per germline. With V trimmed by 1 base and J by 2 bases, 9 bases remained unmatched. DNA for the CDR3: TGTGCCACCAGTGATTTAAAGCGGACAGGGCGAGCCTACGAGCAGTACGTC. It yields the protein CATSDLKRTGRAYEQYV.

This clonotype occurred many times. The rearrangement joins TRBV6-2 or TRBV6-3 to TRBJ2-5; perhaps TRBD2 as D (5 bases). This CDR3 spans 15 amino acids. V lost 4 bases, J lost 0 bases, and 12 bases lay in between. CDR1 and CDR2 from the germline V gene are MNHEY and SVGEGT. The CDR3 sequence: CASSSPGWYQETQYF. The CDR3 coding sequence is TGTGCCAGCAGTTCTCCGGGGTGGTACCAAGAGACCCAGTACTTC.

This clonotype was observed many times. V is TRBV2 and J is TRBJ1-4; D call uncertain. The CDR3 totals 12 residues. CDR1 is SNHLY and CDR2 is FYNNEI in the germline V gene. V dropped 8 bases and J dropped 8 bases, with 12 bases sitting between them. The CDR3 reads CASSREGEKLFF. CDR3 coding DNA: TGTGCCAGCTCGAGGGAAGGGGAAAAACTGTTTTTT.

The chain joins TRBV7-2 to TRBJ2-1; D might be TRBD2 (5 bases). The CDR3 sequence is 15 residues long. CDR1 and CDR2 (germline): SGHTA, FQGNSA. V lost 7 bases and J 5 bases, leaving 18 bases between the germline ends. In nucleotides, the CDR3 is TGTGCCAGCATCCCCCCGGGGTTTACTCACAATGAGCAGTTCTTC. It encodes CASIPPGFTHNEQFF.

This clonotype was counted a few times. The gene calls are TRBV5-5 and TRBJ1-1, with D tentatively TRBD1 (5 bases). Germline loops: CDR1 SGHKS, CDR2 YYEKEE (reference sequence). Deletions cut 4 bases from V and 0 bases from J, with 10 bases between. This CDR3 has 14 residues. CDR3 sequence reads: CASSRGGVNTEAFF. CDR3 DNA: TGTGCCAGCAGCCGCGGGGGAGTGAACACTGAAGCTTTCTTT.

This clonotype was counted many times. The chain carries TRBV6-5 and TRBJ1-3; tentatively, D is TRBD1 (5 bases). Trimming removed 10 bases at V and 4 bases at J, with 17 bases between. CDR3 length equals 14 residues. Germline V gives CDR1 MNHEY, CDR2 SVGAGI. The CDR3 region is CATRQSREGNTIYF. The CDR3 region has the DNA TGTGCCACCCGACAGAGCCGGGAGGGAAACACCATATATTTT.

This clonotype was counted a few times. The chain employs TRBV20-1 and TRBJ2-3; tentative D call: TRBD1 (5 bases). Germline lookup yields CDR1 DFQATT and CDR2 SNEGSKA (reference sequence). Between the trimmed V and J ends, which lost 5 bases and 0 bases, there was a span of 12 bases. CDR3 length equals 14 residues. Here the CDR3 reads CSAWKTESTDTQYF. CDR3 coding DNA: TGCAGTGCTTGGAAGACAGAGAGCACAGATACGCAGTATTTT.

The rearrangement joins TRBV6-6 to TRBJ2-5; D is undetermined. Germline CDR1 MNHNY, CDR2 SVGAGI (reference sequence). Trimming took off 5 bases at V and 7 bases at J, with 14 bases between the two ends. The CDR3 contains 13 residues. The DNA of the CDR3 is TGTGCCAGCAGTAGACCCGAGCCCAGGACCCAGTACTTC. Encoded protein: CASSRPEPRTQYF.